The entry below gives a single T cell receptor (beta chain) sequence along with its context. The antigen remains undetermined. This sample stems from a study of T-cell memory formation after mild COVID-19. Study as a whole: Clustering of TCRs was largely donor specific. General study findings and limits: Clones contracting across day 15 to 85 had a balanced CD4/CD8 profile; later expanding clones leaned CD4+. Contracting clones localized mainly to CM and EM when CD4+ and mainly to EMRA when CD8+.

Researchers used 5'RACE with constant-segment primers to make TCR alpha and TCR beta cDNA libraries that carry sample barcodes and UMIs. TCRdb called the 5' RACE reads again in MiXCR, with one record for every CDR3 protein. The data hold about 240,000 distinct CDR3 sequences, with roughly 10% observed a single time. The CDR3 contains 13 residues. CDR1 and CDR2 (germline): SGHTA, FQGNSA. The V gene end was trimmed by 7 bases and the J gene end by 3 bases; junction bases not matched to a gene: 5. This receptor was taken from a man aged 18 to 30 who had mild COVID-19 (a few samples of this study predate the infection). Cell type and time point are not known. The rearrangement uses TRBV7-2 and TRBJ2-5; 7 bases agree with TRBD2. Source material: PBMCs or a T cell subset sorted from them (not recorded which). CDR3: CASTRGREETQYF. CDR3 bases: TGTGCCAGCACCCGGGGGAGGGAAGAGACCCAGTACTTC.